Below are 22 T cell receptor beta chains sequenced from a single sample in a study of graft-versus-host responses after intestinal transplantation. Produced via immunoSEQ multiplex PCR; TCRdb's table is partial and in-frame only. There are over 90,000 clones in the sample; around 90% occur only once, and under 0.55% lies in the top ten. Antigen specificity for these receptors is unknown. The sample was unstimulated CD8+ T cells sorted from spleen or lymph node cells, taken before intestinal transplant. The receptors were gathered from a human donor who received an intestinal transplant.

In nucleotides, the CDR3 is TGTGCCAGCAGTTCCAATGAGCTGTTTTTT. This encodes CASSSNELFF. This chain uses TRBV6-1 with TRBJ2-2; no definite D call. CDR1 and CDR2 (germline): MNHNS, SASEGT. V was cut by 5 bases and J by 11 bases, with 6 bases left in between. The CDR3 has 10 residues.

The V call is TRBV10-3, the J call TRBJ2-2; the match to TRBD2 covers 12 bases. V lost 8 bases, J lost 4 bases, and 8 bases stayed unmatched. Per germline, CDR1 ENHRY and CDR2 SYGVKD. This CDR3 spans 16 amino acids. The chain's CDR3 is CAIADGGLAGTGELFF. The CDR3 bases are TGTGCCATCGCGGACGGGGGACTAGCGGGCACCGGGGAGCTGTTTTTT.

This sequence joins TRBV10-2 and TRBJ2-2; possibly TRBD2 for D (5 bases). The CDR3 totals 14 residues. Per germline, CDR1 WSHSY and CDR2 SAAADI. Trimming cost V 8 bases and J 1 base, with 11 bases left between them. CDR3 DNA: TGCGCCAGCCGTACGGACTTGAACACCGGGGAGCTGTTTTTT. This sequence encodes CASRTDLNTGELFF.

The chain is built from TRBV6-5 and TRBJ2-2; possible D gene TRBD2, 6 bases. The CDR3 contains 15 residues. The V end lost 0 bases, the J end lost 7 bases, and 12 bases lay between the germline ends. CDR1 and CDR2 from the germline V gene are MNHEY and SVGAGI. CDR3 loop: CASSYSDGRIGELFF. CDR3 nucleotides: TGTGCCAGCAGTTACTCTGATGGGAGGATCGGGGAGCTGTTTTTT.

The chain combines TRBV10-3 with TRBJ1-2; no firm D call. The CDR3 contains 12 residues. The V end was cut by 2 bases, the J end by 2 bases, with 3 bases between. CDR1 is ENHRY, CDR2 SYGVKD, per germline. The CDR3 DNA follows: TGTGCCATCAGTGAGGGCAACTATGGCTACACCTTC. Encoded protein: CAISEGNYGYTF.

This chain links TRBV11-2 with TRBJ2-4; the match to TRBD1 covers 7 bases. The V segment lost 7 bases and the J segment 5 bases; nucleotides outside the gene matches: 14. Looked up from germline, CDR1 is SGHAT and CDR2 is FQNNGV. This CDR3 has 16 amino acids. CDR3 sequence: CASTLRPDREENIQYF. CDR3 DNA: TGTGCCAGCACGCTAAGGCCCGACAGGGAAGAAAACATTCAGTACTTC.

This CDR3 reads CASTQIPRGNTEAFF. The DNA for the CDR3 is TGTGCCAGCACCCAAATTCCCCGGGGGAACACTGAAGCTTTCTTT. The chain links TRBV6-5 to TRBJ1-1; D unresolved. Trimming shortened V by 7 bases and J by 1 base, and 16 bases separated the two germline ends. The CDR3 runs 15 residues. Germline assignment: CDR1 MNHEY and CDR2 SVGAGI.

The CDR3 is CASSTIQGAIEKLFF. CDR3 DNA: TGTGCCAGTAGTACCATACAGGGGGCAATTGAAAAACTGTTTTTT. The V call is TRBV19, the J call TRBJ1-4; 9 bases match TRBD1. CDR1 and CDR2 (germline): LNHDA, SQIVND (reference sequence). The CDR3 covers 15 residues. V was pared by 4 bases and J by 7 bases, with 7 bases of the junction left unmatched.

The sample holds a few counts of this clone. The chain combines TRBV30 with TRBJ1-3; D perhaps matches TRBD1 (5 bases). Looked up from germline, CDR1 is GTSNPN and CDR2 is SVGIG (reference sequence). This CDR3 spans 13 amino acids. Trimming left V 5 bases short and J 0 bases short, with 8 bases between. As DNA, the CDR3 is TGTGCCTGGGGACAAAACTCTGGAAACACCATATATTTT. Translation gives CAWGQNSGNTIYF.

The gene calls are TRBV7-6 and TRBJ1-2; no clear D. The CDR3 spans 14 residues. Germline V gene data show CDR1 as SGHVS and CDR2 as FNYEAQ. V was cut by 5 bases and J by 4 bases, with 14 bases left in between. The CDR3 sequence is CASSPLQVIYGYTF. CDR3 coding DNA: TGTGCCAGCAGCCCTCTCCAGGTGATCTATGGCTACACCTTC.

The sample holds a few counts of this clone. The genes are TRBV6-5 and TRBJ1-4; the match to TRBD1 covers 9 bases. V was clipped by 6 bases and J by 7 bases; unmatched bases: 6. Germline CDR1 is MNHEY and CDR2 is SVGAGI. The CDR3 is 14 residues long. The CDR3 loop is CASSQQGAVEKLFF. As DNA, the CDR3 is TGTGCCAGCAGCCAACAGGGGGCGGTTGAAAAACTGTTTTTT.

The chain is built from TRBV6-5 and TRBJ2-3, with no clear D. In germline, CDR1 is MNHEY, CDR2 SVGAGI. This CDR3 has 15 amino acids. V was pared by 6 bases and J by 2 bases, with 15 bases between. The CDR3 here is CASSYLEPPTDTQYF. CDR3 DNA: TGTGCCAGCAGCTACCTCGAGCCCCCCACAGATACGCAGTATTTT.

The chain couples TRBV28 to TRBJ1-2, with unresolved D. The V gene's germline CDR1 is MDHEN and CDR2 SYDVKM. V lost 5 bases and J 6 bases, leaving 13 bases between the germline ends. The CDR3 has 13 residues. The CDR3 DNA reads as TGTGCCAGCAGTAGGAGTTGGGAGGATGGCTACACCTTC. It encodes CASSRSWEDGYTF.

The V call is TRBV30, the J call TRBJ1-4, with D unresolved. Trimming took 3 bases from V and 7 from J, leaving 12 bases between them. The CDR3 is 13 residues long. Germline V lookup: CDR1 GTSNPN, CDR2 SVGIG (reference sequence). Here the CDR3 reads CAWSDQNSEKLFF. Here the CDR3 DNA reads TGTGCCTGGAGCGATCAAAACAGTGAAAAACTGTTTTTT.

CDR3 nucleotides: TGCGCCAGCAGCCAACTAGCGGGCGGGACCTACGAGCAGTACTTC. Encoded protein: CASSQLAGGTYEQYF. The V gene is TRBV4-1, the J gene TRBJ2-7; TRBD2 agrees at 8 bases. Losses at the gene ends were 2 bases for V and 2 bases for J; bases not matched to a gene: 5. CDR3 size: 15 residues. Germline CDR1 MGHRA, CDR2 YSYEKL.

J is TRBJ1-2 and V is TRBV19; unclear D gene. This CDR3 is built from 15 residues. Per germline, CDR1 LNHDA and CDR2 SQIVND (reference sequence). Trimming removed 5 bases from V and 8 bases from J, with 21 bases in between. CDR3: CASSLVIADPWGYTF. The CDR3 nucleotides are TGTGCCAGTAGTCTCGTGATCGCGGATCCGTGGGGCTACACCTTC.

This sequence joins TRBV19 and TRBJ2-5; no definite D call. CDR1 and CDR2 from the germline V gene are LNHDA and SQIVND (reference sequence). The CDR3 spans 12 residues. The germline V and J ends were trimmed by 5 bases and 7 bases, with 11 bases remaining between them. This chain's CDR3 is CASSAAPGTQYF. The CDR3 DNA follows: TGTGCCAGTAGTGCCGCGCCGGGGACCCAGTACTTC.

The gene calls are TRBV7-8 and TRBJ2-7, with TRBD1 matching over 9 bases. J was trimmed by 2 bases and V by 5 bases; bases with no gene match: 7. This CDR3 is built from 15 residues. Germline V lookup: CDR1 SGHVS, CDR2 FQNEAQ. The CDR3 sequence: CASSPGQGNPYEQYF. In DNA, the CDR3 is TGTGCCAGCAGCCCTGGACAGGGGAATCCCTACGAGCAGTACTTC.

Comments on this clone: Other DNA sequences from this sample encode an identical CDR3 as well. This chain connects TRBV7-9 to TRBJ1-4, with a weak D call TRBD1 (6 bases). CDR3 size: 16 residues. CDR1 is SEHNR, CDR2 FQNEAQ, per germline (reference sequence). The ends were cut back, 5 bases at V and 7 bases at J, with 20 bases in the middle. The CDR3 nucleotides read TGTGCCAGCAGCCAAGCTCCGGGACACCGGGGTGAAAAACTGTTTTTT. It specifies CASSQAPGHRGEKLFF.

V gene TRBV4-1 combines with J gene TRBJ2-7; D possibly corresponds to TRBD2 (5 bases). Germline CDR1 reads MGHRA; CDR2 reads YSYEKL. The CDR3 extends over 14 amino acids. The V gene lost 1 base and the J gene lost 2 bases, with 9 bases spanning the gap. CDR3 coding DNA: TGCGCCAGCAGCCAAGCGGTGGAGGCCTACGAGCAGTACTTC. Protein: CASSQAVEAYEQYF.

This chain uses TRBV5-1 with TRBJ2-3; D remains unclear. V lost 6 bases to trimming and J lost 4 bases, with 15 bases between them. Germline CDR1 SGHRS, CDR2 YFSETQ. The CDR3 sequence is 14 residues long. The CDR3 sequence is CASTPRYVADTQYF. Written as DNA, the CDR3 is TGCGCCAGCACCCCCCGCTACGTCGCAGATACGCAGTATTTT.

This rearrangement joins TRBV18 to TRBJ2-7, with 8 positions matching TRBD1. Looked up from germline, CDR1 is KGHSH and CDR2 is LQKENI. This CDR3 region has 14 residues. V gave up 4 bases and J gave up 6 bases; unmatched junction bases: 8. CDR3 sequence reads: CASSLPTGVGEQYF. CDR3 coding DNA: TGTGCCAGCTCACTCCCGACAGGGGTTGGCGAGCAGTACTTC.